This T cell receptor beta chain originates from a study of T cells after yellow fever vaccination. The V gene lost 3 bases and the J gene lost 0 bases, with 8 bases spanning the gap. Germline V gives CDR1 MNHNS, CDR2 SASEGT. CDR3 length: 14 residues. TCRdb analysed the 5' RACE reads with MiXCR anew, one entry per CDR3 protein. The table lists 150,000 or so distinct CDR3 sequences, under 7.5% of them singletons. This clonotype was obtained from a man aged 18 to 29 who received the YFV17D yellow fever vaccine. The V and J genes are TRBV6-1 and TRBJ1-1, with D possibly being TRBD1 (6 bases). The starting material was CD4+ T cells sorted from PBMCs, obtained less than 6 days after the first yellow fever vaccination. Here the CDR3 DNA reads TGTGCCAGCAGTGACGGGACACTGAACACTGAAGCTTTCTTT. It codes for CASSDGTLNTEAFF.